Following are 3 T cell receptor beta chains from one sample sequenced in a study of OX40 agonist ivuxolimab in advanced cancers. Profiling relied on immunoSEQ multiplex PCR, and the TCRdb table lists in-frame clones only, not all of them. Among tens of thousands of clones listed, 65% to 85% were seen once. The material was CD4+ or CD8+ T cells sorted from blood, obtained in a trial of the OX40 agonist ivuxolimab. Receptors originate from an adult with an advanced solid tumor such as melanoma, head and neck, liver or kidney cancer.

This chain links TRBV10-3 with TRBJ1-2, with D unclear. Germline-derived CDR1 and CDR2 are ENHRY and SYGVKD. V lost 3 bases and J lost 1, with 6 bases in between. This CDR3 has 13 residues. The CDR3 region has the DNA TGTGCCATCAGTGATCCTGATAACTATGGCTACACCTTC. Its protein is CAISDPDNYGYTF.

V usage is TRBV6-1 and J usage is TRBJ1-5; the match to TRBD1 covers 8 bases. The CDR3 loop spans 15 amino acids. V was clipped by 7 bases and J by 2 bases; unmatched bases: 7. Germline CDR1 and CDR2: MNHNS and SASEGT. The CDR3: CASTPTGEGNQPQHF. The CDR3 DNA follows: TGTGCCAGCACTCCGACAGGGGAAGGCAATCAGCCCCAGCATTTT.

The J gene is TRBJ2-7, the V gene TRBV27; 7 bases fit TRBD1. Germline V lookup: CDR1 MNHEY, CDR2 SMNVEV (reference sequence). This CDR3 is 13 amino acids long. Losses at the gene ends were 11 bases for V and 4 bases for J; bases not matched to a gene: 11. The CDR3, as DNA: TGTGCCTGCTCGGACAGGAACCAATACGAGCAGTACTTC. Amino acids: CACSDRNQYEQYF.